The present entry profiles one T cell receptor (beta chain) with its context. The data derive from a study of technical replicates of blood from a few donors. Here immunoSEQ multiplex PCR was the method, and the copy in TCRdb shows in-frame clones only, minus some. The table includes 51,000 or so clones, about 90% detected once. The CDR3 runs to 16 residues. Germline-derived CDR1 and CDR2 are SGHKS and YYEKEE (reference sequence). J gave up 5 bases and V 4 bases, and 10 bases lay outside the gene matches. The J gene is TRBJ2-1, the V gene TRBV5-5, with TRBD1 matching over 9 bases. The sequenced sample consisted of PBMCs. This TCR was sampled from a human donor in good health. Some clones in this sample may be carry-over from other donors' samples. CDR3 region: CASSALGGTGHNEQFF. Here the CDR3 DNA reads TGTGCCAGCAGCGCCCTAGGGGGGACAGGGCACAATGAGCAGTTCTTC.